The 16 T cell receptor beta chains in this list originate from one sample, sequenced in a study of blood T cells in healthy people across ages. A sample-barcoded 5' primer and a J-beta primer mix were used in a second PCR of roughly 7 to 11 cycles. From the 5' RACE reads, TCRdb called clonotypes with MiXCR, one entry per CDR3 protein. The data show around 820,000 distinct CDR3 sequences, with approximately 25% seen just once and approximately 3.7% held by the top ten. These same data were also listed under a study on T cells of mothers and their children.

Sequenced: blood. All receptors come from a boy between 5 and 17 years old in good health.

The V call is TRBV7-3, the J call TRBJ2-5; 8 bases align to TRBD2. The CDR3 length is 16 residues. With V trimmed by 5 bases and J by 4 bases, 12 bases remained unmatched. CDR1 and CDR2 (germline): SGHTA, FQGTGA. The DNA of the CDR3 is TGTGCCAGCAGCCCCAACGCCCCGGGACTAGTAGAGACCCAGTACTTC. It yields the protein CASSPNAPGLVETQYF.

This clonotype has only a few counts. The genes are TRBV7-2 and TRBJ2-6; 8 bases match TRBD2. V was clipped by 1 base and J by 2 bases; unmatched bases: 1. The CDR3 extends over 16 amino acids. Germline-derived CDR1 and CDR2 are SGHTA and FQGNSA. The CDR3 here is CASSLGAGAGANVLTF. The CDR3 nucleotides are TGTGCCAGCAGCTTAGGAGCGGGGGCTGGGGCCAACGTCCTGACTTTC.

The chain combines TRBV7-8 with TRBJ1-1; D not certain. The CDR3 is made up of 17 amino acids. V was clipped by 1 base and J by 0 bases, with 15 bases between them. Germline CDR1 reads SGHVS; CDR2 reads FQNEAQ. This CDR3 is CASSLGSGRGMNTEAFF. The DNA for the CDR3 is TGTGCCAGCAGCTTAGGATCAGGACGAGGGATGAACACTGAAGCTTTCTTT.

Only a few counts were recorded for this clonotype. This sequence joins TRBV12-3 or TRBV12-4 and TRBJ2-3, with D possibly matching TRBD2 (6 bases). The CDR3 covers 16 residues. V was cut by 3 bases and J by 0 bases, with 13 bases left in between. The CDR3, as DNA: TGTGCCAGCAGTTTGACTGGCGGGACTAGCACAGATACGCAGTATTTT. As protein: CASSLTGGTSTDTQYF.

The gene calls are TRBV28 and TRBJ2-2; perhaps TRBD2 as D (5 bases). The CDR3 consists of 14 residues. From germline, CDR1 is MDHEN and CDR2 SYDVKM. The V gene lost 2 bases and the J gene lost 7 bases, with 11 bases spanning the gap. This CDR3 reads CASSLGRASGELFF. CDR3 sequence (DNA): TGTGCCAGCAGTTTAGGGAGAGCTAGCGGGGAGCTGTTTTTT. The whole variable domain, remainder taken from reference TRBV28 and TRBJ2-2, is DVKVTQSSRYLVKRTGEKVFLECVQDMDHENMFWYRQDPGLGLRLIYFSYDVKMKEKGDIPEGYSVSREKKERFSLILESASTNQTSMYLCASSLGRASGELFFGEGSRLTVL.

This clonotype was detected ten times or more. The chain has TRBV27 and TRBJ1-5; D is perhaps TRBD1 (5 bases). The CDR3 contains 14 residues. Trimming took off 0 bases at V and 2 bases at J, with 5 bases between the two ends. CDR1 and CDR2 from the germline V gene are MNHEY and SMNVEV (reference sequence). The CDR3 loop is CASSLSGGNQPQHF. CDR3 DNA: TGTGCCAGCAGTTTATCAGGGGGCAATCAGCCCCAGCATTTT.

The rearrangement uses TRBV4-2 and TRBJ2-7, with 15 bases matching TRBD2. With V trimmed by 0 bases and J by 4 bases, 7 bases remained unmatched. Germline V gives CDR1 LGHNA, CDR2 YNFKEQ. CDR3 length equals 18 residues. The CDR3, as DNA: TGTGCCAGCAGCCAAGATCGGGGACTAGCGGGAGGAACTTACGAGCAGTACTTC. Translated: CASSQDRGLAGGTYEQYF.

V is TRBV9 and J is TRBJ2-2; 7 nucleotides agree with TRBD2. V lost 3 bases to trimming and J lost 4 bases; unmatched junction nucleotides: 9. The germline V gene has CDR1 SGDLS and CDR2 YYNGEE. CDR3 length: 16 residues. The CDR3, as DNA: TGTGCCAGCAGCGCCGTTGGACTAGTTGGCACCGGGGAGCTGTTTTTT. As protein: CASSAVGLVGTGELFF.

The J gene is TRBJ2-5, the V gene TRBV15; 8 bases are a match to TRBD2. The V gene's germline CDR1 is LNHNV and CDR2 YYDKDF (reference sequence). With 4 bases clipped from V and 1 base from J, the junction kept 5 bases outside the gene matches. The CDR3 has 15 residues. CDR3 region: CATSKSGGAQETQYF. The DNA for the CDR3 is TGTGCCACCAGCAAGAGCGGGGGAGCCCAAGAGACCCAGTACTTC.

The chain couples TRBV10-3 to TRBJ1-4, with D tentatively TRBD1 (6 bases). The CDR3 sequence is 16 residues long. Germline V lookup: CDR1 ENHRY, CDR2 SYGVKD. V was cut by 0 bases and J by 4 bases, with 12 bases left in between. Here the CDR3 reads CAISESGGTYNEKLFF. CDR3 DNA sequence: TGTGCCATCAGTGAGTCAGGGGGAACCTATAATGAAAAACTGTTTTTT.

This clonotype was picked up a small number of times. This rearrangement joins TRBV5-6 to TRBJ1-1, with unresolved D. V was clipped by 3 bases and J by 7 bases, with 10 bases between them. Germline CDR1 is SGHDT and CDR2 is YYEEEE. The CDR3 contains 12 residues. The DNA of the CDR3 is TGTGCCAGCAGCTGGTTGACGCGTGAAGCTTTCTTT. Residues: CASSWLTREAFF.

This clonotype was recorded once. The CDR3 is CASRYRDGQSGANVLTF. The CDR3 DNA follows: TGTGCCAGCAGATATCGGGACGGACAGTCTGGGGCCAACGTCCTGACTTTC. The J gene is TRBJ2-6, the V gene TRBV28; D is perhaps TRBD1 (6 bases). This CDR3 is 17 amino acids long. Germline assignment: CDR1 MDHEN and CDR2 SYDVKM. V lost 6 bases and J lost 1, with 16 bases in between.

This clonotype was recorded once. A read error may produce the germline difference seen at one junction end. This chain uses TRBV29-1 with TRBJ2-5; 7 bases agree with TRBD1. The tail of the sequence fits TRBJ2-1 better, so the J call may be wrong. The germline V gene has CDR1 SQVTM and CDR2 ANQGSEA. The CDR3 contains 14 residues. This chain's CDR3 is CSVEGLTGYSEQFF. The CDR3 DNA follows: TGCAGCGTTGAAGGTTTGACAGGGTACAGTGAGCAGTTCTTC.

The chain links TRBV7-9 to TRBJ1-3; D not resolved. CDR3 size: 14 residues. Per germline, CDR1 SEHNR and CDR2 FQNEAQ (reference sequence). Trimming pared 3 bases from V and 8 bases from J, leaving 14 bases between. CDR3 DNA sequence: TGTGCCAGCAGCTTTAGTCGGAAGGAAGACACCATATATTTT. It yields the protein CASSFSRKEDTIYF. The variable domain in full, completed from reference TRBV7-9 and TRBJ1-3, reads DTGVSQNPRHKITKRGQNVTFRCDPISEHNRLYWYRQTLGQGPEFLTYFQNEAQLEKSRLLSDRFSAERPKGSFSTLEIQRTEQGDSAMYLCASSFSRKEDTIYFGEGSWLTVV.

This clonotype turned up a few times. The gene calls are TRBV29-1 and TRBJ2-2; 9 bases are shared with TRBD2. The germline V gene has CDR1 SQVTM and CDR2 ANQGSEA. CDR3 length: 15 amino acids. The junction had 3 bases not matched to a gene; V was cut back by 2 bases and J by 2 bases. DNA for the CDR3: TGCAGCGTTGAAATAGCGGGGGACAACACCGGGGAGCTGTTTTTT. Translation gives CSVEIAGDNTGELFF.

This clonotype has only one observation. V is TRBV20-1 and J is TRBJ2-1, with a possible D match to TRBD1 (6 bases). The DNA end is more similar to TRBJ2-5, so the J call may be wrong. CDR3 size: 15 residues. Germline V gene data show CDR1 as DFQATT and CDR2 as SNEGSKA (reference sequence). The CDR3 nucleotides read TGCAGTGCTAGAGTGGGGGCGTTGACCGAAGTCGCCCAGTACTTC. Translated, it gives CSARVGALTEVAQYF.